These 18 T cell receptor beta chains were sequenced from one sample in a study of patients and donors after allogeneic stem cell transplantation. TCRdb reprocessed the RT-PCR reads with MiXCR, giving one entry per CDR3 protein. The sample holds over 200,000 distinct CDR3 sequences; more than 35% are singletons and the top ten take roughly 10%. The sample was blood, either unsorted or a sorted T cell fraction (not recorded which). The receptors derive from a human donor who was either an allogeneic HSCT recipient or a stem cell or donor lymphocyte infusion donor (not recorded which). It is not recorded whose cells these are; they may come from a transplant donor.

V gene TRBV18 combines with J gene TRBJ2-5, with D possibly TRBD2 on 7 matching bases. Germline-derived CDR1 and CDR2 are KGHSH and LQKENI. Trimming shortened V by 5 bases and J by 5 bases, and 12 bases separated the two germline ends. The CDR3 is 13 residues long. The CDR3: CASSTGGRETQYF. The CDR3 DNA is TGTGCCAGCTCAACGGGGGGCCGGGAGACCCAGTACTTC.

This sequence joins TRBV24-1 and TRBJ2-1, with D unresolved. Trimming shortened V by 2 bases and J by 8 bases, and 9 bases separated the two germline ends. This CDR3 comprises 13 residues. Germline V gene sequence: CDR1 KGHDR, CDR2 SFDVKD. CDR3 loop: CATSDYSDYEQFF. The DNA for the CDR3 is TGTGCCACCAGTGATTATTCCGATTATGAGCAGTTCTTC.

A word on this clonotype: Because it lacks the conserved phenylalanine or tryptophan at the end, this CDR3 is likely a read error. CDR3 sequence: CASSPGQGLAKNIQYL. The CDR3 coding sequence is TGTGCCAGCAGTCCGGGACAGGGATTAGCCAAAAACATTCAGTACCTC. The V and J genes are TRBV6-5 and TRBJ2-4, with TRBD1 matching 9 bases. Germline V CDR1 and CDR2: MNHEY, SVGAGI. Trimming took 5 bases from V and 0 from J; bases not matched to a gene: 5. The CDR3 contains 16 residues.

This chain uses TRBV29-1 with TRBJ2-5; D is unclear. V lost 4 bases, J lost 4 bases, and 13 bases lay in between. This CDR3 is 13 amino acids long. CDR1 is SQVTM, CDR2 ANQGSEA, per germline. CDR3 DNA sequence: TGCAGCGTTGGCCGGATCCGCGGAGAGACCCAGTACTTC. Residues: CSVGRIRGETQYF. The full variable domain, its missing parts supplied by reference TRBV29-1 and TRBJ2-5, is SAVISQKPSRDICQRGTSLTIQCQVDSQVTMMFWYRQQPGQSLTLIATANQGSEATYESGFVIDKFPISRPNLTFSTLTVSNMSPEDSSIYLCSVGRIRGETQYFGPGTRLLVL.

This clonotype was counted once. The conserved closing phenylalanine or tryptophan is absent in this CDR3, likely reflecting a read error. The V and J genes are TRBV29-1 and TRBJ1-1, with D perhaps matching TRBD1 (5 bases). Trimming took 7 bases from V and 3 from J, leaving 12 bases between them. In germline, CDR1 is SQVTM, CDR2 ANQGSEA. This CDR3 region has 12 residues. For the CDR3, the DNA is TGCAGCGCGCGTCCGGGGGACACTGAAGCTTTCTTG. As protein: CSARPGDTEAFL.

The rearrangement links TRBV12-3 or TRBV12-4 to TRBJ1-2; no definite D call. There are 13 residues in the CDR3. Trimming removed 6 bases at V and 4 bases at J, with 12 bases between. The CDR3, as DNA: TGTGCCAGCAGCACGGGCCTCCTCTATGGCTACACCTTC. Amino acids: CASSTGLLYGYTF.

V is TRBV2 and J is TRBJ1-1, with 9 bases identical to TRBD1. The CDR3 runs to 15 residues. From germline, CDR1 is SNHLY and CDR2 FYNNEI. The V gene end was trimmed by 1 base and the J gene end by 6 bases; junction bases not matched to a gene: 6. CDR3 loop: CASSEDPRQGAEAFF. The CDR3 DNA sequence: TGTGCCAGCAGTGAAGACCCAAGACAGGGGGCTGAAGCTTTCTTT.

The chain joins TRBV4-1 to TRBJ1-3; no reliable D call. V was trimmed by 0 bases and J by 0 bases, leaving 15 bases between them. The germline V gene has CDR1 MGHRA and CDR2 YSYEKL. The CDR3 has 18 amino acids. The CDR3 nucleotides are TGCGCCAGCAGCCAAGAGTTGGCCCCCGAACACTCTGGAAACACCATATATTTT. Its protein product is CASSQELAPEHSGNTIYF.

This clonotype was seen more than once but under ten times. This chain links TRBV10-3 with TRBJ2-6, with TRBD2 matching 11 bases. Germline V gives CDR1 ENHRY, CDR2 SYGVKD. The ends lost 5 bases at V and 0 bases at J; junction bases unmatched: 6. The CDR3 consists of 18 residues. CDR3 residues: CAISFTSGGSSGANVLTF. The DNA for the CDR3 is TGTGCCATCAGTTTTACTAGCGGGGGTTCCTCTGGGGCCAACGTCCTGACTTTC.

The chain is built from TRBV29-1 and TRBJ1-2; D remains ambiguous. The ends were cut back, 5 bases at V and 7 bases at J, with 14 bases in the middle. CDR1 is SQVTM, CDR2 ANQGSEA, per germline. This CDR3 is 12 amino acids long. The CDR3 loop reads CSVTKRAGGYTF. CDR3 in DNA: TGCAGCGTTACGAAAAGGGCGGGTGGCTACACCTTC. Full variable domain (remainder filled in from reference TRBV29-1 and TRBJ1-2): SAVISQKPSRDICQRGTSLTIQCQVDSQVTMMFWYRQQPGQSLTLIATANQGSEATYESGFVIDKFPISRPNLTFSTLTVSNMSPEDSSIYLCSVTKRAGGYTFGSGTRLTVV.

The V gene is TRBV20-1, the J gene TRBJ2-7; 15 positions agree with TRBD2. Germline-derived CDR1 and CDR2 are DFQATT and SNEGSKA (reference sequence). The CDR3 loop spans 18 amino acids. V lost 5 bases, J lost 1 base, and 12 bases stayed unmatched. The CDR3 coding sequence is TGCAGTGCTTCGGGACTAGCGGGGGGTCGCCCCGGGTCCTACGAGCAGTACTTC. It encodes CSASGLAGGRPGSYEQYF.

The gene calls are TRBV13 and TRBJ2-5; TRBD2 agrees at 12 bases. Trimming at V came to 2 bases and at J to 2 bases, leaving 6 bases not matched to a gene. Germline V lookup: CDR1 PRHDT, CDR2 FYEKMQ (reference sequence). The CDR3 has 17 residues. CDR3 residues: CASSLLTSGGSQETQYF. Here the CDR3 DNA reads TGTGCCAGCAGCTTACTTACTAGCGGGGGGTCACAAGAGACCCAGTACTTC.

V and J are TRBV28 and TRBJ2-1, with 9 bases lining up with TRBD1. With V trimmed by 11 bases and J by 5 bases, 7 bases remained unmatched. Per germline, CDR1 MDHEN and CDR2 SYDVKM. The CDR3 runs to 13 residues. For the CDR3, the DNA is TGTGCCGCGACAGGGGGGAGAGACAATGAGCAGTTCTTC. Protein sequence: CAATGGRDNEQFF.

The chain carries TRBV6-5 and TRBJ1-1; D is unclear. V was trimmed by 4 bases and J by 0 bases, leaving 18 bases between them. The CDR3 has 17 amino acids. CDR1 MNHEY and CDR2 SVGAGI come from the germline V gene. CDR3 bases: TGTGCCAGCAGTTTCGTCCCTTGGGAGAGAATGAACACTGAAGCTTTCTTT. This gives the protein CASSFVPWERMNTEAFF.

This clonotype has only a few counts. The rearrangement joins TRBV28 to TRBJ1-3; D uncertain. The CDR3 covers 16 residues. V gave up 7 bases and J gave up 1 base, with 17 bases separating them. Germline CDR1 MDHEN, CDR2 SYDVKM. The CDR3 here is CASKPLVALSGNTIYF. In DNA, the CDR3 is TGTGCCAGCAAACCCCTTGTGGCCCTGTCTGGAAACACCATATATTTT. The whole variable domain, filled in from reference TRBV28 and TRBJ1-3, reads DVKVTQSSRYLVKRTGEKVFLECVQDMDHENMFWYRQDPGLGLRLIYFSYDVKMKEKGDIPEGYSVSREKKERFSLILESASTNQTSMYLCASKPLVALSGNTIYFGEGSWLTVV.

V usage is TRBV5-1 and J usage is TRBJ1-1; perhaps TRBD1 as D (5 bases). Germline V lookup: CDR1 SGHRS, CDR2 YFSETQ. The CDR3 totals 17 residues. With 0 bases removed from V and 0 bases from J, the gap between germline ends came to 15 bases. CDR3 in DNA: TGCGCCAGCAGCTTGGGACAGCTCCTTCCTATGAACACTGAAGCTTTCTTT. Translated, it gives CASSLGQLLPMNTEAFF.

A few counts support this clonotype. The chain recombines TRBV19 with TRBJ2-3; D may correspond to TRBD1 or TRBD2 (5 bases each). The CDR3 has 14 residues. The germline gives CDR1 LNHDA, CDR2 SQIVND (reference sequence). V lost 5 bases, J lost 0 bases, and 9 bases lay in between. In nucleotides, the CDR3 is TGTGCCAGTAGTTTCCGGGACAGCACAGATACGCAGTATTTT. The encoded protein is CASSFRDSTDTQYF.

The chain has TRBV4-2 and TRBJ2-3, with 7 bases identical to TRBD2. CDR1 and CDR2 (germline): LGHNA, YNFKEQ. This CDR3 is 18 amino acids long. V lost 0 bases and J lost 3; bases outside the gene matches: 12. For the CDR3, the DNA is TGTGCCAGCAGCCAAGAGTCTTTGTATGGCGGGGGTACAGATACGCAGTATTTT. It specifies CASSQESLYGGGTDTQYF.